This TCR beta chain stems from a study of cytomegalovirus exposure and HLA in healthy donors. There are 18 residues in the CDR3. J lost 1 base, V lost 5 bases, and 14 bases had no gene match. The germline V gene has CDR1 SGHTA and CDR2 FQGNSA. 13 Jbeta primers and 60 Vbeta primers were used for the PCR. Here immunoSEQ multiplex PCR was the method, and the copy in TCRdb shows in-frame clones only, minus some. The data hold under 200,000 clones, with 75% to 90% observed a single time. The sequence was obtained from a woman between 50 and 59 years old in good health and CMV-seropositive. The sequenced material came from PBMCs. The chain carries TRBV7-2 and TRBJ1-2; 9 bases fit TRBD1. The CDR3 loop reads CASSPKGTGSENNYGYTF. The CDR3 DNA sequence: TGTGCCAGCAGCCCAAAGGGGACAGGGTCGGAAAATAACTATGGCTACACCTTC. Based on the CDR3 plus reference TRBV7-2 and TRBJ1-2, the full variable domain is GAGVSQSPSNKVTEKGKDVELRCDPISGHTALYWYRQSLGQGLEFLIYFQGNSAPDKSGLPSDRFSAERTGGSVSTLTIQRTQQEDSAVYLCASSPKGTGSENNYGYTFGSGTRLTVV.